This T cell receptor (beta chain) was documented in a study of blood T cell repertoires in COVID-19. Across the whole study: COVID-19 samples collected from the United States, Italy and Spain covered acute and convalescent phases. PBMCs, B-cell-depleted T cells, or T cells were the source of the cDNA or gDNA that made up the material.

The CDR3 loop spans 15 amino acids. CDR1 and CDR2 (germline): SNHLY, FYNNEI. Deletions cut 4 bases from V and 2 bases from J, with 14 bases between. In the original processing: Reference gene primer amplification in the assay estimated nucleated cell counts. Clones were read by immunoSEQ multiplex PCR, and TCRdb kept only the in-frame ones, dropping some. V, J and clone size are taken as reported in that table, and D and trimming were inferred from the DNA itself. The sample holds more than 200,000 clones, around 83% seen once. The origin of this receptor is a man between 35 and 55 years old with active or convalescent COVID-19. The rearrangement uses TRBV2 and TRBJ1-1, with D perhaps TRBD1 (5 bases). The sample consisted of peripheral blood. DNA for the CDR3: TGTGCCAGCAGTGTGGAGGGGCAGGTAAACACTGAAGCTTTCTTT. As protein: CASSVEGQVNTEAFF.